This T cell receptor (beta chain) was captured by sequencing in a study of T cell clones after liver transplantation. Germline loops: CDR1 SGHTA, CDR2 FQGNSA. The CDR3 is 14 amino acids. V was shortened by 0 bases and J by 5 bases, with 10 bases between the two germline ends. This clone was observed once. The data were produced by immunoSEQ multiplex PCR, yet TCRdb's version contains in-frame clones alone and is incomplete. The sample lists about 120,000 clones; less than 95% were seen once. Here the sequenced sample was CD4+ T cells from blood, taken 12 months after liver transplant. The clonotype originates from a human patient who received a liver transplant. The graft donor may have given rise to some T cells. The V gene is TRBV7-2, the J gene TRBJ2-5, with D perhaps TRBD1 or TRBD2 (5 bases each). CDR3 loop: CASSLALWGETQYF. In DNA, the CDR3 is TGTGCCAGCAGCTTAGCCCTCTGGGGGGAGACCCAGTACTTC.